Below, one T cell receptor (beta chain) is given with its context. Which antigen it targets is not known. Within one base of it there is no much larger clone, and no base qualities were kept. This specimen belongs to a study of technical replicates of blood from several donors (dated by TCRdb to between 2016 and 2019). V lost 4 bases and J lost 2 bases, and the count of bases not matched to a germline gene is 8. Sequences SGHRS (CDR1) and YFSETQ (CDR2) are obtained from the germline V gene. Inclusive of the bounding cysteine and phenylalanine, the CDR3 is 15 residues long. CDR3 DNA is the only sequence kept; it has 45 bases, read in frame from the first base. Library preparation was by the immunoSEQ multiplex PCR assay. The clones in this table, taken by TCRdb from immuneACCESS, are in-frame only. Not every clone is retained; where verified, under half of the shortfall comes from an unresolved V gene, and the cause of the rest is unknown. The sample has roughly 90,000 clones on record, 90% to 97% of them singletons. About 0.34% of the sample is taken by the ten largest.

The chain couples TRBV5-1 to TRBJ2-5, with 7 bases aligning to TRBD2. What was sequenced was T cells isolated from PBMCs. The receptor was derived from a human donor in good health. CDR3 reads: CASSPTGGRQETQYF. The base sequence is TGCGCCAGCAGCCCAACGGGCGGGAGACAAGAGACCCAGTACTTC. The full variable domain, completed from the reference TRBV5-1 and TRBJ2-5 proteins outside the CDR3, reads KAGVTQTPRYLIKTRGQQVTLSCSPISGHRSVSWYQQTPGQGLQFLFEYFSETQRNKGNFPGRFSGRQFSNSRSEMNVSTLELGDSALYLCASSPTGGRQETQYFGPGTRLLVL.